A single sample gave rise to the 31 T cell receptor beta chains below, sequenced in a study of T-cell reconstitution after alpha-beta-depleted transplantation in children. Molecular barcoding with unique molecular identifiers was used for the TCRbeta library. MiXCR, run by TCRdb on the PCR reads, gives a single entry per CDR3 protein. The sample includes about 120,000 distinct CDR3 sequences, more than 20% seen only once; the top ten take roughly a tenth. The starting material was PBMCs, mostly from graft donor cells, obtained 180 days after TCRalphabeta/CD19-depleted stem cell transplant. These receptors all come from a male patient aged 2-15 years who had a stem cell transplant for chronic granulomatous disease, so the T cells may come from the graft donor.

This clonotype was seen ten or more times. J is TRBJ2-7 and V is TRBV20-1, with 9 bases that match TRBD1. CDR1 is DFQATT and CDR2 is SNEGSKA in the germline V gene (reference sequence). V was pared by 4 bases and J by 7 bases, with 5 bases of the junction left unmatched. The CDR3 length is 12 residues. CDR3 nucleotide sequence: TGCAGTGCTACGGACAGGGGATGGGAGCAGTACTTC. Residues: CSATDRGWEQYF.

The rearrangement joins TRBV11-2 to TRBJ2-5; 10 bases match TRBD2. Germline V gene data show CDR1 as SGHAT and CDR2 as FQNNGV. Losses at the gene ends were 6 bases for V and 4 bases for J; bases not matched to a gene: 17. The CDR3 has 18 amino acids. The CDR3 DNA is TGTGCCAGCAGACCCGCGATAAAACTAGCGGGGTTTTCAGAGACCCAGTACTTC. It encodes CASRPAIKLAGFSETQYF.

This clonotype appeared many times. The chain recombines TRBV27 with TRBJ1-4; D unresolved. The germline V and J ends were trimmed by 8 bases and 8 bases, with 0 bases remaining between them. Germline lookup yields CDR1 MNHEY and CDR2 SMNVEV (reference sequence). This CDR3 has 8 residues. This CDR3 is CASEKLFF. The DNA of the CDR3 is TGTGCCAGCGAAAAACTGTTTTTT.

The chain recombines TRBV5-6 with TRBJ2-5, with TRBD2 matching 12 bases. The CDR3 runs to 16 residues. Germline lookup yields CDR1 SGHDT and CDR2 YYEEEE. V lost 4 bases to trimming and J lost 5 bases; unmatched junction nucleotides: 9. The CDR3 sequence is CASSPRLAGVWETQYF. The CDR3 coding sequence is TGTGCCAGCAGCCCTAGACTAGCGGGGGTTTGGGAGACCCAGTACTTC.

The J gene is TRBJ2-7, the V gene TRBV27, with D maybe TRBD2 (5 bases). Trimming stripped 2 bases from V and 2 bases from J, with 7 bases between. CDR3 length: 13 residues. CDR1 and CDR2 from the germline V gene are MNHEY and SMNVEV (reference sequence). In DNA form, the CDR3 reads TGTGCCAGCAGTTTAATGGAGGCCTACGAGCAGTACTTC. It specifies CASSLMEAYEQYF.

As concerns this clonotype: No DNA is shown, since the ends of the CDR3 on it are uncertain; the CDR3 is the one TCRdb lists. The chain is built from TRBV29-1 and TRBJ2-1; TRBD2 reflects the table's D call only, with no check against the DNA. The CDR3 comprises 14 residues, both ends counted. Germline values: CDR1 SQVTM, CDR2 ANQGSEA. The CDR3 here is CSVDFRGGWNEQFF.

In its sample, this clonotype was seen many times. The chain is built from TRBV5-1 and TRBJ2-5, with D possibly being TRBD2 (5 bases). V lost 3 bases and J lost 5, with 14 bases in between. Germline assignment: CDR1 SGHRS and CDR2 YFSETQ. This CDR3 has 14 residues. The CDR3 region is CASSSGRMTETQYF. CDR3 coding DNA: TGCGCCAGCAGCTCGGGGAGAATGACGGAGACCCAGTACTTC.

By sample share, this clonotype is medium-sized. The chain uses TRBV5-1 and TRBJ1-5, with TRBD1 identical over 7 bases. The junction had 2 bases not matched to a gene; V was cut back by 4 bases and J by 4 bases. Germline values: CDR1 SGHRS, CDR2 YFSETQ. CDR3 length equals 13 residues. CDR3 sequence: CASSRDSNQPQHF. DNA of the CDR3: TGCGCCAGCAGCCGGGACAGTAATCAGCCCCAGCATTTT.

This clonotype was found many times. The CDR3 DNA sequence: TGTGCCAGCAGCTTAGGGCTAGGCCAAGATACGCAGTATTTT. This gives the protein CASSLGLGQDTQYF. The chain couples TRBV7-2 to TRBJ2-3, with unresolved D. The CDR3 length is 14 residues. Germline V CDR1 and CDR2: SGHTA, FQGNSA. Trimming cost V 1 base and J 5 bases, with 10 bases left between them.

The CDR3 region has the DNA TGTGCCAGCAGCTCAGGGGGGTCGGCTGAAGCTTTCTTT. Translation: CASSSGGSAEAFF. This sequence joins TRBV9 and TRBJ1-1, with TRBD1 identical over 7 bases. J was trimmed by 6 bases and V by 4 bases; bases with no gene match: 6. Germline values: CDR1 SGDLS, CDR2 YYNGEE. This CDR3 contains 13 residues.

V gene TRBV6-1 combines with J gene TRBJ1-3; D is uncertain. Germline values: CDR1 MNHNS, CDR2 SASEGT. There are 14 residues in the CDR3. The V end was cut by 5 bases, the J end by 0 bases, with 8 bases between. The CDR3 DNA sequence: TGTGCCAGCAGTAGACCGGGCTCTGGAAACACCATATATTTT. Protein: CASSRPGSGNTIYF.

V gene TRBV28 combines with J gene TRBJ2-7; no clear D gene. Trimming cost V 5 bases and J 1 base, with 9 bases left between them. Germline CDR1 and CDR2: MDHEN and SYDVKM. The length of the CDR3 is 13 residues. CDR3 residues: CASSPPLSYEQYF. The CDR3 region has the DNA TGTGCCAGCAGTCCTCCTTTATCCTACGAGCAGTACTTC. Using reference TRBV28 and TRBJ2-7 for the parts outside the CDR3, the full variable domain is DVKVTQSSRYLVKRTGEKVFLECVQDMDHENMFWYRQDPGLGLRLIYFSYDVKMKEKGDIPEGYSVSREKKERFSLILESASTNQTSMYLCASSPPLSYEQYFGPGTRLTVT.

This clonotype was picked up many times. The CDR3 reads CASSLAGTVNQPQHF. CDR3 nucleotide sequence: TGTGCCAGCAGCTTGGCGGGGACAGTCAATCAGCCCCAGCATTTT. This sequence joins TRBV5-6 and TRBJ1-5; 7 bases match TRBD1. Germline trimming cut 0 bases from V and 3 bases from J; bases unmatched to any gene: 3. The CDR3 has 15 amino acids. Germline CDR1 reads SGHDT; CDR2 reads YYEEEE.

This clonotype was found a few times. This chain links TRBV5-1 with TRBJ2-7, with 8 bases identical to TRBD2. This CDR3 has 14 amino acids. Germline V gene sequence: CDR1 SGHRS, CDR2 YFSETQ. V was clipped by 3 bases and J by 0 bases; unmatched bases: 2. The CDR3 region is CASSSGTSSYEQYF. In nucleotides, the CDR3 is TGCGCCAGCAGCTCCGGGACTAGCTCCTACGAGCAGTACTTC.

This clonotype was seen only a few times. A much larger clone differs from this one at a single base, so this may be a read error. This CDR3 reads CASSLDVYEQFF. In nucleotides, the CDR3 is TGTGCCAGCAGCTTAGACGTCTATGAGCAGTTCTTC. The V call is TRBV7-6, the J call TRBJ2-1; D not certain. Looked up from germline, CDR1 is SGHVS and CDR2 is FNYEAQ. The CDR3 spans 12 residues. Trimming stripped 1 base from V and 8 bases from J, with 6 bases between.

This clonotype was detected only a few times. The J gene is TRBJ2-2, the V gene TRBV6-1; D unclear. This CDR3 spans 15 amino acids. Germline lookup yields CDR1 MNHNS and CDR2 SASEGT. V was cut by 4 bases and J by 0 bases, with 9 bases left in between. The CDR3 DNA follows: TGTGCCAGCAGTGCTGTCAGTTCGAACACCGGGGAGCTGTTTTTT. It encodes CASSAVSSNTGELFF.

The chain recombines TRBV12-3 or TRBV12-4 with TRBJ2-3; 7 positions agree with TRBD2. The ends lost 7 bases at V and 3 bases at J; junction bases unmatched: 7. This CDR3 contains 14 residues. The CDR3, as DNA: TGTGCCAGCACCTCCCTAGCGGTTACAGATACGCAGTATTTT. It translates to CASTSLAVTDTQYF.

This clonotype has at least ten counts. The chain is built from TRBV6-4 and TRBJ2-1; 11 positions match TRBD2. Per germline, CDR1 MRHNA and CDR2 SNTAGT. Trimming at V came to 2 bases and at J to 6 bases, leaving 0 bases not matched to a gene. This CDR3 is 14 amino acids long. CDR3 DNA: TGTGCCAGCAGTGACGGGACTAGCGGCAATGAGCAGTTCTTC. It is translated as CASSDGTSGNEQFF.

V and J are TRBV7-2 and TRBJ2-1, with D tentatively TRBD1 (6 bases). V was trimmed by 0 bases and J by 10 bases, leaving 10 bases between them. The CDR3 is 13 amino acids. Germline CDR1 reads SGHTA; CDR2 reads FQGNSA. For the CDR3, the DNA is TGTGCCAGCAGCTTAGCCCGAGGGGGAGAGCAGTTCTTC. Encoded protein: CASSLARGGEQFF.

The chain couples TRBV12-3 or TRBV12-4 to TRBJ2-5; D remains ambiguous. V was cut by 3 bases and J by 7 bases, with 9 bases left in between. The CDR3 has 12 amino acids. The CDR3 spells CASSLIYGTQYF. Here the CDR3 DNA reads TGTGCCAGCAGTTTGATTTACGGGACCCAGTACTTC.

J is TRBJ2-1 and V is TRBV27; D perhaps matches TRBD1 (5 bases). Germline V CDR1 and CDR2: MNHEY, SMNVEV (reference sequence). Trimming shortened V by 5 bases and J by 8 bases, and 19 bases separated the two germline ends. This CDR3 has 15 amino acids. CDR3 sequence (DNA): TGTGCCAGCAGTCCAAGGGGCAGGGTAGTGGATGAGCAGTTCTTC. Translation gives CASSPRGRVVDEQFF.

This clonotype was picked up many times. The V and J genes are TRBV5-1 and TRBJ2-7; possibly TRBD1 or TRBD2 for D (5 bases each). Germline V gives CDR1 SGHRS, CDR2 YFSETQ. Trimming shortened V by 4 bases and J by 3 bases, and 14 bases separated the two germline ends. The length of the CDR3 is 14 residues. CDR3 region: CASSASGPIYEQYF. Written as DNA, the CDR3 is TGCGCCAGCAGCGCATCGGGACCAATCTACGAGCAGTACTTC.

This clonotype has at least ten counts. The J gene is TRBJ2-1, the V gene TRBV12-3 or TRBV12-4, with D perhaps matching TRBD2 (5 bases). Trimming removed 7 bases from V and 9 bases from J, with 10 bases in between. The CDR3 has 11 amino acids. This CDR3 reads CASNRGIEQFF. Written as DNA, the CDR3 is TGTGCCAGCAACCGGGGTATTGAGCAGTTCTTC.

This clonotype was counted at least ten times. The chain combines TRBV29-1 with TRBJ2-3, with 7 bases lining up with TRBD1. The V and J ends lost 6 bases and 7 bases, in that order; junction bases with no gene match: 7. Looked up from germline, CDR1 is SQVTM and CDR2 is ANQGSEA. The CDR3 loop spans 12 amino acids. The CDR3 spells CSVDPRGHTQYF. CDR3 DNA sequence: TGCAGCGTCGACCCAAGGGGGCATACGCAGTATTTT.

The CDR3 loop reads CSASPTFGQGPLGWETQYF. The CDR3 region has the DNA TGCAGTGCTAGCCCGACCTTTGGACAGGGGCCTCTTGGGTGGGAGACCCAGTACTTC. J is TRBJ2-5 and V is TRBV20-1; 9 bases agree with TRBD1. CDR3 size: 19 residues. CDR1 and CDR2 from the germline V gene are DFQATT and SNEGSKA (reference sequence). V lost 3 bases and J lost 5; bases outside the gene matches: 22.

This clonotype was seen repeatedly, ten times or more. The chain has TRBV7-9 and TRBJ1-1; no firm D call. Germline CDR1 is SEHNR and CDR2 is FQNEAQ (reference sequence). The CDR3 consists of 13 residues. Trimming left V 6 bases short and J 9 bases short, with 17 bases between. CDR3 in DNA: TGTGCCAGCAGACAAGATGAAGAAGTTCAAGCTTTCTTT. Translation gives CASRQDEEVQAFF.

V usage is TRBV12-3 or TRBV12-4 and J usage is TRBJ2-5; D gene uncertain. There are 10 residues in the CDR3. The V gene lost 5 bases and the J gene lost 4 bases, with 2 bases spanning the gap. CDR3 sequence (DNA): TGTGCCAGCAGTATAGAGACCCAGTACTTC. This codes for CASSIETQYF.

Many counts were recorded for this clonotype. CDR3 bases: TGCAGTGCTAGAGTGCGGGACAGGGAGACCCAGTACTTC. Translation: CSARVRDRETQYF. V is TRBV20-1 and J is TRBJ2-5; 8 nucleotides align to TRBD1. Looked up from germline, CDR1 is DFQATT and CDR2 is SNEGSKA (reference sequence). Trimming removed 1 base from V and 5 bases from J; junction bases left unmatched: 3. This CDR3 comprises 13 residues.

This clonotype has a count of ten or more. This chain connects TRBV20-1 to TRBJ2-1; D is perhaps TRBD1 (6 bases). Trimming left V 2 bases short and J 4 bases short, with 12 bases between. Looked up from germline, CDR1 is DFQATT and CDR2 is SNEGSKA (reference sequence). The CDR3 sequence is 14 residues long. DNA of the CDR3: TGCAGTGCTAGAATGGGGGCTGGTTACAATGAGCAGTTCTTC. Translating it yields CSARMGAGYNEQFF.

This clonotype was seen ten or more times. The J gene is TRBJ1-1, the V gene TRBV7-6; D gene ambiguous. Trimming took 1 base from V and 1 from J, leaving 10 bases between them. Germline-derived CDR1 and CDR2 are SGHVS and FNYEAQ. This CDR3 comprises 15 residues. The CDR3 DNA reads as TGTGCCAGCAGCTTAGAGAGGTTAGGGAACACTGAAGCTTTCTTT. As protein: CASSLERLGNTEAFF.

The rearrangement joins TRBV12-3 or TRBV12-4 to TRBJ2-1, with TRBD2 matching 8 bases. The CDR3 sequence is 16 residues long. Trimming took 3 bases from V and 1 from J; bases not matched to a gene: 5. The CDR3 is CASSFAGGGSYNEQFF. The DNA of the CDR3 is TGTGCCAGCAGTTTCGCGGGAGGCGGGTCCTACAATGAGCAGTTCTTC.